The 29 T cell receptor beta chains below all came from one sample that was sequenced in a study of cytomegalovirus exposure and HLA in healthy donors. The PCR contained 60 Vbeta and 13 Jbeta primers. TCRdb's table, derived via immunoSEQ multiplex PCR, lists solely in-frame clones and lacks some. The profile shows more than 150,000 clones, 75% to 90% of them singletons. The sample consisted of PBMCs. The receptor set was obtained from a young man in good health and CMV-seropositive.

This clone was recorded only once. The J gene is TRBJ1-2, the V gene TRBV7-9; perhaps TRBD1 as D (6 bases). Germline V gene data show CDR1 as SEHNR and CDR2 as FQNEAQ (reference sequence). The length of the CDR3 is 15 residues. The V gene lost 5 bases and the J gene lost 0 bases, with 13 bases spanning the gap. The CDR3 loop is CASSARDKANYGYTF. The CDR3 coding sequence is TGTGCCAGCAGCGCCCGGGACAAAGCTAACTATGGCTACACCTTC.

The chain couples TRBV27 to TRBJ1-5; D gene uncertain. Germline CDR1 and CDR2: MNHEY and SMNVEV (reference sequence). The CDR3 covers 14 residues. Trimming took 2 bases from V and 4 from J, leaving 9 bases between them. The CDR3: CASSLMAGNQPQHF. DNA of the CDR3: TGTGCCAGCAGTTTAATGGCGGGAAATCAGCCCCAGCATTTT.

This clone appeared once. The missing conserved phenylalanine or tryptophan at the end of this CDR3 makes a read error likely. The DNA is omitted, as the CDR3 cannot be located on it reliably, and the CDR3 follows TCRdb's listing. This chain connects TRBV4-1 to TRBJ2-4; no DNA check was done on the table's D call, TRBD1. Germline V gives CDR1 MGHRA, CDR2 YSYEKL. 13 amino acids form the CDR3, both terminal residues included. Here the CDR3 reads CASSQEYGGQGYL.

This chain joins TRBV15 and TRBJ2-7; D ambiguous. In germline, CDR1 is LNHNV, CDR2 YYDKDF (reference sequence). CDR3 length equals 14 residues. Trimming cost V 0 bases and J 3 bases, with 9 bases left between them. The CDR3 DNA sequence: TGTGCCACCAGCAGAGACAGTACAAGCTACGAGCAGTACTTC. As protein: CATSRDSTSYEQYF.

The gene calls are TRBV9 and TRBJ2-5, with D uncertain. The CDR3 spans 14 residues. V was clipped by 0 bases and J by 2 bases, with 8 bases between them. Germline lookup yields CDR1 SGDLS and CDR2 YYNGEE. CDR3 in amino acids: CASSVGGSQETQYF. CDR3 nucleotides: TGTGCCAGCAGCGTAGGCGGCAGTCAAGAGACCCAGTACTTC.

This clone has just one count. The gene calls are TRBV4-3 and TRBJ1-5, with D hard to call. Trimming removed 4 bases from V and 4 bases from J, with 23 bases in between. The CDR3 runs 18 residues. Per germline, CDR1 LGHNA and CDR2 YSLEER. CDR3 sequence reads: CASSPLRGWRVGNQPQHF. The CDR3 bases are TGCGCCAGCAGCCCCCTACGTGGGTGGAGGGTGGGGAATCAGCCCCAGCATTTT.

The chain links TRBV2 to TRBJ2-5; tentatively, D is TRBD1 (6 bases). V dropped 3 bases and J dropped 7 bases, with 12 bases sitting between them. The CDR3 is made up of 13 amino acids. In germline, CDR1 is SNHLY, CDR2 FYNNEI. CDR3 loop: CASSDGRGGTQYF. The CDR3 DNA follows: TGTGCCAGCAGTGATGGCAGGGGTGGGACCCAGTACTTC.

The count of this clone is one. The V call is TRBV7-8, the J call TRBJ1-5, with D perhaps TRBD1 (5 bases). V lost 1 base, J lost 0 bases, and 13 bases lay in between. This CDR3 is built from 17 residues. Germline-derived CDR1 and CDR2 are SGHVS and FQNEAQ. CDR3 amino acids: CASSLGSGDYSNQPQHF. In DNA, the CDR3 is TGTGCCAGCAGCTTAGGATCCGGGGACTATAGCAATCAGCCCCAGCATTTT. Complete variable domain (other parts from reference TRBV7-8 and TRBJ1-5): GAGVSQSPRYKVAKRGQDVALRCDPISGHVSLFWYQQALGQGPEFLTYFQNEAQLDKSGLPSDRFFAERPEGSVSTLKIQRTQQEDSAVYLCASSLGSGDYSNQPQHFGDGTRLSIL.

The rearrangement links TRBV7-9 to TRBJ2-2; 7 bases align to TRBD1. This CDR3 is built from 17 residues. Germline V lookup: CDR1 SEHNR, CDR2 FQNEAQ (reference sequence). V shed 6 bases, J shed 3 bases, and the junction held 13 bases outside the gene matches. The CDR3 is CASSHIPDRADTGELFF. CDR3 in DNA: TGTGCCAGCAGTCATATCCCAGACAGGGCGGACACCGGGGAGCTGTTTTTT.

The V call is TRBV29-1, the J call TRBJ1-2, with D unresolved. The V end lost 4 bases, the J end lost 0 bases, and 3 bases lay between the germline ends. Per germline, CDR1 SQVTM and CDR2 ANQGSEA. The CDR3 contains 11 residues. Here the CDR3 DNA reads TGCAGCGTTGTCACTAACTATGGCTACACCTTC. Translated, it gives CSVVTNYGYTF.

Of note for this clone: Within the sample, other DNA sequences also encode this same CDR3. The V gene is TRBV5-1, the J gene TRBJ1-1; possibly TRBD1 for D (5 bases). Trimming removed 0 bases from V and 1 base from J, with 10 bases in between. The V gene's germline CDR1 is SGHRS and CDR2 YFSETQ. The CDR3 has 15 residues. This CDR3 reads CASSLGGGGNTEAFF. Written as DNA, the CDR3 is TGCGCCAGCAGCTTGGGCGGGGGGGGGAACACTGAAGCTTTCTTT. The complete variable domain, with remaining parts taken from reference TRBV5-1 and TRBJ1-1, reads KAGVTQTPRYLIKTRGQQVTLSCSPISGHRSVSWYQQTPGQGLQFLFEYFSETQRNKGNFPGRFSGRQFSNSRSEMNVSTLELGDSALYLCASSLGGGGNTEAFFGQGTRLTVV.

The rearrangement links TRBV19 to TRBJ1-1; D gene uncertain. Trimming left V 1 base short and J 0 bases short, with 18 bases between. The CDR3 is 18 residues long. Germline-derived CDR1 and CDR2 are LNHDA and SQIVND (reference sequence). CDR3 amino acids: CASSIAPSGAGMNTEAFF. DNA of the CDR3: TGTGCCAGTAGTATAGCTCCTTCAGGAGCGGGGATGAACACTGAAGCTTTCTTT. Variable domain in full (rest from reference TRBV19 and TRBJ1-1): DGGITQSPKYLFRKEGQNVTLSCEQNLNHDAMYWYRQDPGQGLRLIYYSQIVNDFQKGDIAEGYSVSREKKESFPLTVTSAQKNPTAFYLCASSIAPSGAGMNTEAFFGQGTRLTVV.

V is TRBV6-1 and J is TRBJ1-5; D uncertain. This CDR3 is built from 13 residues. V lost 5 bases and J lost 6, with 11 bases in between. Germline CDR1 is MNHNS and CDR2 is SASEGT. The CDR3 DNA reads TGTGCCAGCAGTTATGGAGGAAGTCAGCCCCAGCATTTT. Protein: CASSYGGSQPQHF.

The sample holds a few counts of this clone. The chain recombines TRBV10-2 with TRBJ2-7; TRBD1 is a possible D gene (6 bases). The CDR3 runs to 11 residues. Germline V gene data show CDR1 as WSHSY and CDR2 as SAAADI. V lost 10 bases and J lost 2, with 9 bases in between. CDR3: CAIRDTYEQYF. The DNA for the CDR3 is TGCGCCATCCGGGACACCTACGAGCAGTACTTC.

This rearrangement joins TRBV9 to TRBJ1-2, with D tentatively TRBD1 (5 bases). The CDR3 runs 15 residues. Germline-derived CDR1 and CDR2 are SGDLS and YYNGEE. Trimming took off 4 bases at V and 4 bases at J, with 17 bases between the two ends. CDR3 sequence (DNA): TGTGCCAGCAGCCCCTCGGGGGGACCGATCTATGGCTACACCTTC. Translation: CASSPSGGPIYGYTF.

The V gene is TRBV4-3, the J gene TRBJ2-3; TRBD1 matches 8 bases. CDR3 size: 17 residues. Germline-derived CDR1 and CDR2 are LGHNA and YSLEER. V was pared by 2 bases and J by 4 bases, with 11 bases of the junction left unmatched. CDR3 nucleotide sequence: TGCGCCAGCAGCCAACTTACCGGGACAGGTGGTCCAGATACGCAGTATTTT. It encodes CASSQLTGTGGPDTQYF.

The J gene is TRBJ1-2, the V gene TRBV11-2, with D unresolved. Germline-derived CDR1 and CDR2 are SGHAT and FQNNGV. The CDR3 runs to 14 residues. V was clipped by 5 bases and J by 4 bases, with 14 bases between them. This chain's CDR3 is CASSPTHRGYGYTF. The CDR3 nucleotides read TGTGCCAGCAGCCCTACCCACCGGGGCTATGGCTACACCTTC.

The DNA of the CDR3 is TGTGCCAGCAGCGTACGACAGGGGAGCTCCTACAATGAGCAGTTCTTC. Its protein is CASSVRQGSSYNEQFF. The chain couples TRBV7-3 to TRBJ2-1; 8 bases are a match to TRBD1. The CDR3 runs to 16 residues. The J segment lost 0 bases and the V segment lost 5 bases, leaving 6 bases of the junction unmatched. Germline lookup yields CDR1 SGHTA and CDR2 FQGTGA.

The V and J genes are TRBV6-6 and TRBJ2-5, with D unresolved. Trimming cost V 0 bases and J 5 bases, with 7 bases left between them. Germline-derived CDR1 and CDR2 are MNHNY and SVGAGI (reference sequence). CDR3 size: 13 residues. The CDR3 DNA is TGTGCCAGCAGTTACTCGGCAGCGGAGACCCAGTACTTC. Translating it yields CASSYSAAETQYF.

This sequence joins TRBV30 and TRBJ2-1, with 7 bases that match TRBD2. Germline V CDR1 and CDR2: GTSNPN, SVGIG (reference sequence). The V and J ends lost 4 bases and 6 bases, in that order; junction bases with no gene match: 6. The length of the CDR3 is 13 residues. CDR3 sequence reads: CAWTSGAGNEQFF. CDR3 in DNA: TGTGCCTGGACCAGCGGGGCAGGCAATGAGCAGTTCTTC.

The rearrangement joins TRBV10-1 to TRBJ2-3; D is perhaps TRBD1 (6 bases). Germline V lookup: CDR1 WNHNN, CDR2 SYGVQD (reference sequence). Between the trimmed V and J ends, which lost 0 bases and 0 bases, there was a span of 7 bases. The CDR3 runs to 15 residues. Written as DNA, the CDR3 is TGCGCCAGCAGTGAGTCGGGGGCCAGCACAGATACGCAGTATTTT. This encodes CASSESGASTDTQYF.

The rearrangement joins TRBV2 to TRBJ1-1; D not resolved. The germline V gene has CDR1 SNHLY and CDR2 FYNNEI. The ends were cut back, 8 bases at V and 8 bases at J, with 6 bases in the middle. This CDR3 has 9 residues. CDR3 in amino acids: CASLAEAFF. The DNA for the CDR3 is TGTGCCAGCTTGGCAGAAGCTTTCTTT.

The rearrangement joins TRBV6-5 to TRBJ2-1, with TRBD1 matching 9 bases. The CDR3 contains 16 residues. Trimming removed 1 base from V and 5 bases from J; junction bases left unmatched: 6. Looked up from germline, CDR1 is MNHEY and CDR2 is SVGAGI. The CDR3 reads CASSYLGQGADNEQFF. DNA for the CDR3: TGTGCCAGCAGTTACTTGGGACAGGGTGCGGACAATGAGCAGTTCTTC.

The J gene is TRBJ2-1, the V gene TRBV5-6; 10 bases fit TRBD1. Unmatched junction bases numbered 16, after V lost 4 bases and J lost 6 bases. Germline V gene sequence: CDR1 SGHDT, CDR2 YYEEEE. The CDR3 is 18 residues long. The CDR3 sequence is CASSIMTGGLFGFNEQFF. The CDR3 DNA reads TGTGCCAGCAGCATAATGACAGGGGGCCTATTTGGATTCAATGAGCAGTTCTTC.

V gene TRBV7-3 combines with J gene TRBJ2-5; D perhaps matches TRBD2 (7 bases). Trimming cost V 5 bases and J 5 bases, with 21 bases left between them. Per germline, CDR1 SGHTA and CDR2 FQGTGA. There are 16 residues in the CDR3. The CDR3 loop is CASSLRGGGVGETQYF. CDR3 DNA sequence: TGTGCCAGCAGCCTAAGGGGGGGTGGGGTCGGGGAGACCCAGTACTTC.

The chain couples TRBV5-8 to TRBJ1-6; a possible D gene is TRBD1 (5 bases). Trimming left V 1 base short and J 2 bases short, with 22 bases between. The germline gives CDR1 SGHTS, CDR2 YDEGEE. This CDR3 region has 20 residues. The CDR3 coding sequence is TGTGCCAGCAGCTTGTCGACGCCTGCAGGGCAAAAAGCCTATAATTCACCCCTCCACTTT. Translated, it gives CASSLSTPAGQKAYNSPLHF.

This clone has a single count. The CDR3, as DNA: TGTGCCACTACGGAACCGGGACAGGGGATCGATGAGCAGTTCTTC. Protein: CATTEPGQGIDEQFF. V usage is TRBV10-3 and J usage is TRBJ2-1; 10 bases match TRBD1. The CDR3 covers 15 residues. Germline values: CDR1 ENHRY, CDR2 SYGVKD. V dropped 10 bases and J dropped 8; count of bases not matched to a gene: 14.

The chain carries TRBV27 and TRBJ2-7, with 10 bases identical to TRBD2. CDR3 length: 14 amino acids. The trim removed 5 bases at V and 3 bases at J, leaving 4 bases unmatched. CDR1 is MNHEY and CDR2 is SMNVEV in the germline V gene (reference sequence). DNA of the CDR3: TGTGCCAGCAGTAGCGGGGGGGCCGGCTACGAGCAGTACTTC. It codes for CASSSGGAGYEQYF.

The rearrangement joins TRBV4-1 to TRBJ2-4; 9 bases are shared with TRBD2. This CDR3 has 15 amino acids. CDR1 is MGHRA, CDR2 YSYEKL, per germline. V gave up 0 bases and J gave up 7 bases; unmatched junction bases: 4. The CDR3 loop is CASSQDAGGPNIQYF. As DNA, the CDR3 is TGCGCCAGCAGCCAAGACGCGGGGGGGCCGAACATTCAGTACTTC.